The 13 T cell receptor beta chains listed next were all sequenced from one sample in a study of identical twins. TCRdb reprocessed the 5' RACE reads with MiXCR, giving one entry per CDR3 protein. The table lists roughly 250,000 distinct CDR3 sequences, about 14% of them singletons. The sample taken for sequencing was memory (CD45RO+) T cells sorted from blood. These receptors came from a woman aged 18-30 years in good health.

This clonotype was detected only a few times. This rearrangement joins TRBV2 to TRBJ1-6; D remains ambiguous. CDR3 length: 15 amino acids. CDR1 is SNHLY and CDR2 is FYNNEI in the germline V gene. Deletions cut 2 bases from V and 6 bases from J, with 11 bases between. The chain's CDR3 is CASSEFGVRNSPLHF. DNA for the CDR3: TGTGCCAGCAGTGAATTTGGGGTCCGTAATTCACCCCTCCACTTT.

The chain recombines TRBV7-2 with TRBJ1-1; D is ambiguous. CDR1 and CDR2 (germline): SGHTA, FQGNSA. Between the trimmed V and J ends, which lost 2 bases and 11 bases, there was a span of 15 bases. CDR3 length equals 13 residues. The CDR3 nucleotides read TGTGCCAGCAGCTTATCTCGGCAGTTGCGTGCTTTCTTT. Residues: CASSLSRQLRAFF.

V is TRBV11-2 and J is TRBJ2-7; 7 bases are a match to TRBD2. CDR3 length: 12 amino acids. Germline CDR1 and CDR2: SGHAT and FQNNGV. The junction had 3 bases not matched to a gene; V was cut back by 4 bases and J by 6 bases. The CDR3 is CASSSRGVEQYF. DNA of the CDR3: TGTGCCAGCAGCTCTCGGGGGGTCGAGCAGTACTTC.

This rearrangement joins TRBV3-1 to TRBJ2-7; unclear D gene. There are 14 residues in the CDR3. The V end lost 0 bases, the J end lost 1 base, and 7 bases lay between the germline ends. Germline-derived CDR1 and CDR2 are LGHDT and YNNKEL (reference sequence). The CDR3 bases are TGTGCCAGCAGCCAAGATTATAGTTCCTACGAGCAGTACTTC. This encodes CASSQDYSSYEQYF.

This clonotype turned up a few times. V usage is TRBV5-5 and J usage is TRBJ1-1, with D perhaps matching TRBD1 (6 bases). Germline V gives CDR1 SGHKS, CDR2 YYEKEE (reference sequence). The CDR3 totals 13 residues. The V gene lost 2 bases and the J gene lost 8 bases, with 13 bases spanning the gap. The CDR3 DNA follows: TGTGCCAGCAGCTTCATTCCAGGGACAGAAGCTTTCTTT. This sequence encodes CASSFIPGTEAFF.

There are a few counts of this clonotype. This rearrangement joins TRBV7-2 to TRBJ2-2; tentatively, D is TRBD1 (6 bases). Germline V gene data show CDR1 as SGHTA and CDR2 as FQGNSA. The ends were cut back, 5 bases at V and 7 bases at J, with 11 bases in the middle. The CDR3 consists of 13 residues. This chain's CDR3 is CASSPGQFGELFF. The CDR3 DNA reads TGTGCCAGCAGCCCCGGACAGTTCGGGGAGCTGTTTTTT. Looking up the rest from reference TRBV7-2 and TRBJ2-2 gives the full variable domain: GAGVSQSPSNKVTEKGKDVELRCDPISGHTALYWYRQSLGQGLEFLIYFQGNSAPDKSGLPSDRFSAERTGGSVSTLTIQRTQQEDSAVYLCASSPGQFGELFFGEGSRLTVL.

This chain links TRBV2 with TRBJ2-6; D is unclear. Germline V gives CDR1 SNHLY, CDR2 FYNNEI. Trimming pared 2 bases from V and 0 bases from J, leaving 11 bases between. CDR3 length: 17 amino acids. The CDR3 protein is CASSESAVSSGANVLTF. The CDR3 bases are TGTGCCAGCAGTGAATCTGCCGTGAGCTCTGGGGCCAACGTCCTGACTTTC.

This clonotype turned up a few times. The chain employs TRBV11-3 and TRBJ2-3; no clear D gene. The CDR3 has 12 amino acids. Between the trimmed V and J ends, which lost 4 bases and 2 bases, there was a span of 4 bases. Germline V lookup: CDR1 SGHNT, CDR2 YENEEA. The CDR3 is CASSYTTDTQYF. In DNA form, the CDR3 reads TGTGCCAGCAGCTACACCACAGATACGCAGTATTTT.

This clonotype was found many times. The rearrangement uses TRBV6-4 and TRBJ1-3, with 7 bases lining up with TRBD1. The J segment lost 7 bases and the V segment lost 6 bases, leaving 6 bases of the junction unmatched. The CDR3 covers 13 residues. Germline V gives CDR1 MRHNA, CDR2 SNTAGT. As DNA, the CDR3 is TGTGCCAGCAGACACAGGGGTTTGAACACCATATATTTT. Its protein is CASRHRGLNTIYF.

The rearrangement uses TRBV2 and TRBJ2-2; 10 nucleotides match TRBD2. The V gene end was trimmed by 10 bases and the J gene end by 8 bases; junction bases not matched to a gene: 13. Germline V gives CDR1 SNHLY, CDR2 FYNNEI. The CDR3 has 15 residues. CDR3 nucleotides: TGTGCCATTCCCAGGCTAGCGGGAGTAGGAGGGGAGCTGTTTTTT. This gives the protein CAIPRLAGVGGELFF.

This clonotype was seen a handful of times. The genes are TRBV7-2 and TRBJ2-5, with 8 bases identical to TRBD1. This CDR3 spans 18 amino acids. Per germline, CDR1 SGHTA and CDR2 FQGNSA. Germline trimming cut 5 bases from V and 2 bases from J; bases unmatched to any gene: 16. CDR3 in DNA: TGTGCCAGCAGCCCCAGATCAGGGGGCGAGCGCTTTCAAGAGACCCAGTACTTC. As protein: CASSPRSGGERFQETQYF.

The chain employs TRBV5-1 and TRBJ2-3, with 8 bases matching TRBD2. This CDR3 has 16 residues. Germline V CDR1 and CDR2: SGHRS, YFSETQ. With V trimmed by 0 bases and J by 4 bases, 7 bases remained unmatched. CDR3 sequence: CASSLDGSGNADTQYF. CDR3 nucleotides: TGCGCCAGCAGCTTGGATGGTAGCGGGAACGCAGATACGCAGTATTTT. Full variable domain (outside the CDR3, taken from reference TRBV5-1 and TRBJ2-3): KAGVTQTPRYLIKTRGQQVTLSCSPISGHRSVSWYQQTPGQGLQFLFEYFSETQRNKGNFPGRFSGRQFSNSRSEMNVSTLELGDSALYLCASSLDGSGNADTQYFGPGTRLTVL.

This clonotype was recorded a few times. This rearrangement joins TRBV7-9 to TRBJ2-3, with 8 bases lining up with TRBD2. The trim removed 4 bases at V and 2 bases at J, leaving 11 bases unmatched. The germline CDR1 and CDR2 sequences are SEHNR and FQNEAQ (reference sequence). This CDR3 is 17 amino acids long. The DNA for the CDR3 is TGTGCCAGCAGCTACCCAACTAGCGGTCAATCCACAGATACGCAGTATTTT. Translation gives CASSYPTSGQSTDTQYF. The variable domain in full, completed from reference TRBV7-9 and TRBJ2-3, reads DTGVSQNPRHKITKRGQNVTFRCDPISEHNRLYWYRQTLGQGPEFLTYFQNEAQLEKSRLLSDRFSAERPKGSFSTLEIQRTEQGDSAMYLCASSYPTSGQSTDTQYFGPGTRLTVL.